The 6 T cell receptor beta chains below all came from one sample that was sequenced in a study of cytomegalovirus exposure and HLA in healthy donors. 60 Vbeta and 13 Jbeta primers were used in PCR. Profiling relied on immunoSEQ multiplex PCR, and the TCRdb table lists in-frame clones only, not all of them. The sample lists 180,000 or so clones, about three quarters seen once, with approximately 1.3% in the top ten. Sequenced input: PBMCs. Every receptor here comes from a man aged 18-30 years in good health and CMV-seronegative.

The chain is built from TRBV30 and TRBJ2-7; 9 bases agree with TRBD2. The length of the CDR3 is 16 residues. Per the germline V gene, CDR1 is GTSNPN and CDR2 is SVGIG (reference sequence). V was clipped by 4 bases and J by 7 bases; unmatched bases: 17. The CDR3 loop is CAWNLGWASGTGEQYF. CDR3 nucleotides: TGTGCCTGGAACCTTGGATGGGCTAGCGGGACGGGGGAGCAGTACTTC.

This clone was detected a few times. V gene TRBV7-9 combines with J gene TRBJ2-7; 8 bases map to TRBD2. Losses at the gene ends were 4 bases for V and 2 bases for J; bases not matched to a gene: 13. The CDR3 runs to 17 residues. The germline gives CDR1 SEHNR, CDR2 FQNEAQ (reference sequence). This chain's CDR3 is CASSSPRSGGPTYEQYF. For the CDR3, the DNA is TGTGCCAGCAGCTCGCCCCGGAGCGGGGGTCCAACCTACGAGCAGTACTTC.

DNA of the CDR3: TGTGCCACCAGCAGAGGCGGGGAGGGCGGCTACACCTTC. Translation gives CATSRGGEGGYTF. The chain recombines TRBV15 with TRBJ1-2; D is unresolved. Germline values: CDR1 LNHNV, CDR2 YYDKDF (reference sequence). Deletions cut 1 base from V and 8 bases from J, with 11 bases between. This CDR3 is built from 13 residues.

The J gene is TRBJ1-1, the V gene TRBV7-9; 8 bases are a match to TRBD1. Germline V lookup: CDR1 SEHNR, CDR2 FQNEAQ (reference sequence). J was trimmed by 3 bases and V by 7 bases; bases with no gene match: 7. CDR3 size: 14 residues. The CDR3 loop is CASKPGQGYTEAFF. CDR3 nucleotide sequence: TGTGCCAGCAAACCCGGACAGGGATACACTGAAGCTTTCTTT.

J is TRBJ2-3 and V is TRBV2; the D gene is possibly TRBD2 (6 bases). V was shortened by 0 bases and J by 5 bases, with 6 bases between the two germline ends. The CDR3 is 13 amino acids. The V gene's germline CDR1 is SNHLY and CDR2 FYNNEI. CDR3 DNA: TGTGCCAGCAGTGAAGCTAGCGGAGATACGCAGTATTTT. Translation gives CASSEASGDTQYF.

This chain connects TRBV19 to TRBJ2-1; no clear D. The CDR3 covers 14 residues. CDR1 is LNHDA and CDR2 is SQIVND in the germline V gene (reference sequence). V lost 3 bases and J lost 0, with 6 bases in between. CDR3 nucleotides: TGTGCCAGTAGTATTATATCCTCCTACAATGAGCAGTTCTTC. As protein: CASSIISSYNEQFF.